This T cell receptor (beta chain) was captured by sequencing in a study of blood T cell repertoires in COVID-19. In the study overall: Sample material is recorded as cDNA or gDNA derived from T cells, B-cell-depleted T cells, or PBMCs.

Germline CDR1 KGHDR, CDR2 SFDVKD. This CDR3 contains 16 residues. Trimming removed 3 bases from V and 3 bases from J; junction bases left unmatched: 4. Original processing notes: The assay estimated nucleated cells by amplifying reference gene primers. The table came from immunoSEQ multiplex PCR; TCRdb's copy has only in-frame clones and leaves some out. From that table come the V and J calls and clone size; the DNA was used to work out D and trimming. The sample shows fewer than 400,000 clones, 85% to 90% of them seen only once. Participant ages covered roughly 18 to 90 years across about 25 US areas. Two consecutive negative NP/OP PCR tests, clearance, or resolved symptoms defined Cohort 3 recovery.

The V gene is TRBV24-1, the J gene TRBJ1-2; 12 positions agree with TRBD1. Specimen: PBMCs or T cells enriched from blood (not recorded which). The clonotype originates from a woman aged 30 to 39 who had recovered from COVID-19. CDR3 amino acids: CATSDPGQGADYGYTF. DNA of the CDR3: TGTGCCACCAGTGATCCGGGACAGGGGGCAGACTATGGCTACACCTTC.